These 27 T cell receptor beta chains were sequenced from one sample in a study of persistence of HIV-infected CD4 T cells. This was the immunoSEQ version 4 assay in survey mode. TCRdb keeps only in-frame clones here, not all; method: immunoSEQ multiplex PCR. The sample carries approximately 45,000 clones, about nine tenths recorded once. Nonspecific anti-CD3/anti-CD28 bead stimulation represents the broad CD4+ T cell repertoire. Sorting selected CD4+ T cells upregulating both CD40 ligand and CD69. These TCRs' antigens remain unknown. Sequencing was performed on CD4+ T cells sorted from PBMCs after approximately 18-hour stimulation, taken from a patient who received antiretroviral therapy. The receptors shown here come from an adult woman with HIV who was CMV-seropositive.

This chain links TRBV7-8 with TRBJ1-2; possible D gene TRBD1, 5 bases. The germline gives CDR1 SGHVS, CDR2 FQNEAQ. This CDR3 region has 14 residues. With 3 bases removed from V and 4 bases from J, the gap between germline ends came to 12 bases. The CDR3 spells CASSLSTGSYGYTF. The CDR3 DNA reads TGTGCCAGCAGCTTGTCTACAGGAAGCTATGGCTACACCTTC.

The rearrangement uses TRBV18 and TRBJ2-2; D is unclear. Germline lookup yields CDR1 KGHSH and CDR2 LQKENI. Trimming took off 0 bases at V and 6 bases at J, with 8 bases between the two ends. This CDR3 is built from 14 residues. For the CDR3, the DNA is TGTGCCAGCTCACCACCGATTGCGGCCGGGGAGCTGTTTTTT. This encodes CASSPPIAAGELFF. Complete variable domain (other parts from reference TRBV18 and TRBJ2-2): NAGVMQNPRHLVRRRGQEARLRCSPMKGHSHVYWYRQLPEEGLKFMVYLQKENIIDESGMPKERFSAEFPKEGPSILRIQQVVRGDSAAYFCASSPPIAAGELFFGEGSRLTVL.

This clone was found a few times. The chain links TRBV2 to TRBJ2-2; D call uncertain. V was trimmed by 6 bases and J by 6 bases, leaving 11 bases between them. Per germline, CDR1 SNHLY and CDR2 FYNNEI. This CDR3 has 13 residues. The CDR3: CASSGVGAGELFF. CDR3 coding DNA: TGTGCCAGCAGCGGCGTTGGGGCCGGGGAGCTGTTTTTT.

The CDR3 reads CASSLNRVGKQYV. The CDR3 region has the DNA TGTGCCAGCAGTTTAAACAGGGTGGGAAAGCAGTACGTC. The rearrangement uses TRBV12-3 or TRBV12-4 and TRBJ2-7; the D gene is possibly TRBD1 (6 bases). This CDR3 is 13 amino acids long. Trimming took 2 bases from V and 8 from J, leaving 13 bases between them.

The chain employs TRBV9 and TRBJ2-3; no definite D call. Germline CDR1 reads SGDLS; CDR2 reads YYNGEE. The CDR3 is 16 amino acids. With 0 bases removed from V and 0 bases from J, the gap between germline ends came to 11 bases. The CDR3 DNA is TGTGCCAGCAGCGTAGGAGGTAGCAGCAGCACAGATACGCAGTATTTT. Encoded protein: CASSVGGSSSTDTQYF.

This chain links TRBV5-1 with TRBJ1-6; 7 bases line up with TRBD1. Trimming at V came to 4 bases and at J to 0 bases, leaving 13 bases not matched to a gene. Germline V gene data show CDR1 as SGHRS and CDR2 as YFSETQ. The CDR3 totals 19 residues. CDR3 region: CASSRKTPGQNSYNSPLHF. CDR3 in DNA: TGCGCCAGCAGCCGCAAAACGCCGGGACAGAACTCCTATAATTCACCCCTCCACTTT.

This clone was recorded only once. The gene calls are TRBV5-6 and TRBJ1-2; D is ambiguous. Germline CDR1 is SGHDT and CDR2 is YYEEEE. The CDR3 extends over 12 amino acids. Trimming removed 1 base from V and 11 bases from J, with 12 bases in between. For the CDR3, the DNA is TGTGCCAGCAGCTTGTTTGGCCATTTATACACCTTC. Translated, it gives CASSLFGHLYTF.

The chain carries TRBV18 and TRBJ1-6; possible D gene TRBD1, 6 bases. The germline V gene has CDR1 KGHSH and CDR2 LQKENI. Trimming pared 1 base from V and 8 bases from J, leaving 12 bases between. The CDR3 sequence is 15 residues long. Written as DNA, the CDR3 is TGTGCCAGCTCACCACTACGGACAGAGGATTCACCCCTCCACTTT. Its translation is CASSPLRTEDSPLHF.

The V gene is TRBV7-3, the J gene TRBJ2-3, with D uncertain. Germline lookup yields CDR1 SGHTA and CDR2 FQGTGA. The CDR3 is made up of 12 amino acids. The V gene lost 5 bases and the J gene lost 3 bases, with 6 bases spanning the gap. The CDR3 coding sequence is TGTGCCAGCAGCCTCGGGACAGATACGCAGTATTTT. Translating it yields CASSLGTDTQYF.

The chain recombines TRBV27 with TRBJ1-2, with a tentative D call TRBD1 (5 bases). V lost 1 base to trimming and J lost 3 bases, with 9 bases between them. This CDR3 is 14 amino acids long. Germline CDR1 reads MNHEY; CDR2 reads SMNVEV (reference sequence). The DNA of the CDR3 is TGTGCCAGCAGTTTATTTCGGGGACACTATGGCTACACCTTC. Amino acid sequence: CASSLFRGHYGYTF.

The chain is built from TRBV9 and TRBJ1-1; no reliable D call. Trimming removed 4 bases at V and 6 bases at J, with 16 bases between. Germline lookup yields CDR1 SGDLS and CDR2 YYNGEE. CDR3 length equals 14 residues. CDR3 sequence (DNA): TGTGCCAGCAGCCCCCGAGGAGGGCGCGCTGAAGCTTTCTTT. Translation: CASSPRGGRAEAFF.

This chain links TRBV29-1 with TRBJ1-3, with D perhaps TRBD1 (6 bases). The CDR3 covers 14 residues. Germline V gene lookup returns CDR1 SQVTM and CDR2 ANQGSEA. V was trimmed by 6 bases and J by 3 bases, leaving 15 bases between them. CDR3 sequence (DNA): TGCAGCGTGGGGCTAGGACAGAGTGGAAACACCATATATTTT. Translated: CSVGLGQSGNTIYF.

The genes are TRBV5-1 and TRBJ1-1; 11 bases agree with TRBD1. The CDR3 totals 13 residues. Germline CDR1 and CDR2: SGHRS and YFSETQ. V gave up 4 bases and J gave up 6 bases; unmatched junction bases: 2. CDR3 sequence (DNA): TGCGCCAGCAGCCGGACAGGGGGCCCTGAAGCTTTCTTT. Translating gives CASSRTGGPEAFF.

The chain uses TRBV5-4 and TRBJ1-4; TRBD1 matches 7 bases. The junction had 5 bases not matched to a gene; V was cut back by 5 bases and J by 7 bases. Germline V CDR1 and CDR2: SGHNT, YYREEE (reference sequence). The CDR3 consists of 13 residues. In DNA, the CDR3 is TGTGCCAGCAGTTTCCGACAGGGTGAAAAACTGTTTTTT. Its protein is CASSFRQGEKLFF.

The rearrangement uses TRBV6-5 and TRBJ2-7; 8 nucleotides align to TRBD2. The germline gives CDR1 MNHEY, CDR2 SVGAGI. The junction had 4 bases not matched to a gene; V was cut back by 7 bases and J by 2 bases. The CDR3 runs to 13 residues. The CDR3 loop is CASTLADPYEQYF. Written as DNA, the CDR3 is TGTGCCAGCACACTAGCGGATCCCTACGAGCAGTACTTC.

CDR3 DNA: TGCGCCAGCAGCCCGTCATGGGGAAATGGCTACACCTTC. Amino acids: CASSPSWGNGYTF. The J gene is TRBJ1-2, the V gene TRBV5-1, with unresolved D. The germline V gene encodes CDR1 SGHRS and CDR2 YFSETQ. Trimming took 4 bases from V and 6 from J, leaving 13 bases between them. There are 13 residues in the CDR3.

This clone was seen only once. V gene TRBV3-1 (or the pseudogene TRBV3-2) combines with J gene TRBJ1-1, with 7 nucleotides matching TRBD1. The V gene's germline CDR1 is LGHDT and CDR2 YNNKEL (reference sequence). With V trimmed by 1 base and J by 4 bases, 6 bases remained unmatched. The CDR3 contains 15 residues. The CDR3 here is CASSQGKGASTEAFF. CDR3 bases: TGTGCCAGCAGCCAAGGGAAGGGGGCGAGCACTGAAGCTTTCTTT.

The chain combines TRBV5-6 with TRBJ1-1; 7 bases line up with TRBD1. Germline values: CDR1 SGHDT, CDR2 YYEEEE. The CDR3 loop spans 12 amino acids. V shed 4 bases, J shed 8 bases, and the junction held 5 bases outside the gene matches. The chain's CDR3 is CASSKDRMEAFF. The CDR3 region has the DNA TGTGCCAGCAGCAAGGACAGGATGGAAGCTTTCTTT.

DNA for the CDR3: TGTGCCAGCAGCCGGGAGGGGGGAGGCACTGAAGCTTTCTTT. This gives the protein CASSREGGGTEAFF. This sequence joins TRBV7-3 and TRBJ1-1; a possible D gene is TRBD1 (6 bases). The length of the CDR3 is 14 residues. The germline gives CDR1 SGHTA, CDR2 FQGTGA. Trimming pared 5 bases from V and 4 bases from J, leaving 14 bases between. Filled out from reference TRBV7-3 and TRBJ1-1, the complete variable domain reads GAGVSQTPSNKVTEKGKYVELRCDPISGHTALYWYRQSLGQGPEFLIYFQGTGAADDSGLPNDRFFAVRPEGSVSTLKIQRTERGDSAVYLCASSREGGGTEAFFGQGTRLTVV.

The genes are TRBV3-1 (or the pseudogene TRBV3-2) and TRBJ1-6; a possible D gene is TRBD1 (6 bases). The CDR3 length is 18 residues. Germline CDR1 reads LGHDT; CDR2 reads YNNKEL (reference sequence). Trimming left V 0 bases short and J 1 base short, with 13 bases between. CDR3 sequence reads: CASSQDFGQGSYNSPLHF. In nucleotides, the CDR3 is TGTGCCAGCAGCCAAGATTTTGGGCAGGGGTCCTATAATTCACCCCTCCACTTT.

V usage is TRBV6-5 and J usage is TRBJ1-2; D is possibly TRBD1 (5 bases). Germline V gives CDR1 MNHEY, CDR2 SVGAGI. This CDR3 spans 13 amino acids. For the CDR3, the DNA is TGTGTGGCTAGATCGACAGCTAACTATGGCTACACCTTC. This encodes CVARSTANYGYTF.

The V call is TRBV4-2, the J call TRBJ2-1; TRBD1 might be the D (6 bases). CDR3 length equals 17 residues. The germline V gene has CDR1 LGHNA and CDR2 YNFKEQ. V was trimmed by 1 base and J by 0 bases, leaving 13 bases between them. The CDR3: CASSQVGQGSSYNEQFF. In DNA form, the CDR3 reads TGTGCCAGCAGCCAAGTTGGCCAGGGGAGCTCCTACAATGAGCAGTTCTTC.

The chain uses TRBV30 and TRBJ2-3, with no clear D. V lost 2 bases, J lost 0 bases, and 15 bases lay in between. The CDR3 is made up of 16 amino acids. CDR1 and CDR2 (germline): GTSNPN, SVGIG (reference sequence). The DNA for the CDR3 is TGTGCCTGGAGTCCCCGACCTCAAGCTAGCACAGATACGCAGTATTTT. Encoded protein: CAWSPRPQASTDTQYF.

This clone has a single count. The CDR3 bases are TGTGCCAGCTCACCGACAGGGGGGGACTATGGCTACACCTTC. It encodes CASSPTGGDYGYTF. The chain has TRBV18 and TRBJ1-2, with 9 bases fitting TRBD1. The CDR3 loop spans 14 amino acids. Germline V CDR1 and CDR2: KGHSH, LQKENI. V shed 3 bases and J 3 bases; nucleotides not matched to a gene: 2.

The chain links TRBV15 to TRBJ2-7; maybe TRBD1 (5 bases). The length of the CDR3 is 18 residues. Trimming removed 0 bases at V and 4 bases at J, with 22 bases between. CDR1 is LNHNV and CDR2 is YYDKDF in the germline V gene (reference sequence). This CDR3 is CATSRDWKGRQSVYEQYF. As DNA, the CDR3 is TGTGCCACCAGCAGAGATTGGAAGGGGCGACAGTCCGTATACGAGCAGTACTTC.

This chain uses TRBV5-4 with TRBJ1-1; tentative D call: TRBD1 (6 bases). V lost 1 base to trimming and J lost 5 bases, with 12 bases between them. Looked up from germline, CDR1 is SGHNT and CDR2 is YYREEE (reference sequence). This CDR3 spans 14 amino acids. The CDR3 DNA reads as TGTGCCAGCAGCTTGTACAGGGCGGGGACTGAAGCTTTCTTT. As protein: CASSLYRAGTEAFF.

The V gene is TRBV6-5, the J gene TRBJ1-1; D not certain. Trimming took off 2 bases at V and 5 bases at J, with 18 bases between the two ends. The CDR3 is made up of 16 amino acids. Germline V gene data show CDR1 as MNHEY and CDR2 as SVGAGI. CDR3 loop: CASSYRAARKETEAFF. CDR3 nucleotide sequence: TGTGCCAGCAGTTACAGGGCAGCTCGTAAGGAAACTGAAGCTTTCTTT.